Listed below are T cell receptor beta chains from one sample, sequenced in a study of T cell repertoires in cytomegalovirus infection. Their cognate antigens are unknown. MiXCR was run by TCRdb on the reads, yielding one entry per CDR3 protein. The repertoire holds approximately 390,000 distinct CDR3 sequences, with roughly a third as singletons. Sample: cultured PBMCs, taken from culture after CMV antigen stimulation. The receptors were gathered from a human donor in good health (CMV status not recorded). Some clones in this sample may be carry-over from other donors' samples. Each CDR3 is given with its conserved first and last residue. A D gene is named only where the DNA matches it firmly. A clone size is listed for some rows: how often the clone was seen (once, few, many), or a class if it is expanded.

clone_size | j_call | d_call | v_call | cdr3_aa | cdr3_nt
NA | TRBJ1-2 | NA | TRBV7-2 | CASSLVWDHGYTF | TGTGCCAGCAGCTTAGTTTGGGATCATGGCTACACCTTC
many | TRBJ1-2 | TRBD1 | TRBV7-2 | CASSSRTGGSDGYTF | TGTGCCAGCAGCTCCCGAACAGGGGGCTCTGATGGCTACACCTTC
NA | TRBJ2-7 | TRBD1 | TRBV12-3/TRBV12-4 | CASSAGTGTYEQYF | TGTGCCAGCAGTGCCGGGACAGGGACCTACGAGCAGTACTTC
NA | TRBJ2-4 | TRBD2 | TRBV9 | CASSVSGSLAKNIQYF | TGTGCCAGCAGCGTGAGCGGGAGCTTAGCCAAAAACATTCAGTACTTC
NA | TRBJ2-2 | TRBD2 | TRBV6-2/TRBV6-3 | CASSSSGRGTGELFF | TGTGCCAGCAGTAGCAGCGGGAGAGGCACCGGGGAGCTGTTTTTT
NA | TRBJ1-2 | NA | TRBV15 | CATSRDPRDRIYGYTF | TGTGCCACCAGCAGAGATCCAAGGGACCGCATCTATGGCTACACCTTC
NA | TRBJ2-1 | NA | TRBV7-4 | CASSLAGEGMSDEQFF | TGTGCCAGCAGCTTAGCGGGAGAGGGGATGTCGGATGAGCAGTTCTTC
few | TRBJ2-1 | TRBD1 | TRBV10-3 | CAISDGQGAYNEQFF | TGTGCCATCAGTGACGGGCAGGGGGCATACAATGAGCAGTTCTTC
many | TRBJ2-3 | NA | TRBV20-1 | CSASAQRRITDTQYF | TGCAGTGCTAGTGCACAGCGGAGAATCACAGATACGCAGTATTTT
NA | TRBJ2-3 | NA | TRBV4-1 | CASSQGGFSTDTQYF | TGCGCCAGCAGCCAAGGGGGGTTTAGCACAGATACGCAGTATTTT
NA | TRBJ2-5 | NA | TRBV15 | CATSRGIPLGPETQYF | TGTGCCACCAGCAGAGGGATCCCCCTCGGGCCAGAGACCCAGTACTTC
NA | TRBJ1-2 | NA | TRBV20-1 | CSANWNTYGYTF | TGCAGTGCAAACTGGAATACCTATGGCTACACCTTC
NA | TRBJ2-1 | TRBD2 | TRBV20-1 | CSARDLGLAGGSSYNEQFF | TGCAGTGCTAGAGATCTCGGACTAGCGGGCGGGAGCTCCTACAATGAGCAGTTCTTC
many | TRBJ2-3 | NA | TRBV23-1 | CASRKRFTPDTQYF | TGCGCCAGCAGAAAGAGATTCACCCCAGATACGCAGTATTTT
NA | TRBJ2-7 | TRBD2 | TRBV4-1 | CASSPAGRSHEQYF | TGCGCCAGCAGCCCTGCCGGGAGGAGCCACGAGCAGTACTTC
few | TRBJ1-3 | NA | TRBV12-3/TRBV12-4 | CASSLGTIYF | TGTGCCAGCAGTTTAGGCACCATATATTTT
many | TRBJ2-1 | TRBD2 | TRBV29-1 | CSVYLAGELSYNEQFF | TGCAGCGTTTACCTAGCGGGAGAACTCTCCTACAATGAGCAGTTCTTC
few | TRBJ1-5 | NA | TRBV7-2 | CASSPGKSNQPQHF | TGTGCCAGCAGCCCCGGGAAAAGCAATCAGCCCCAGCATTTT
NA | TRBJ1-4 | TRBD1 | TRBV7-6 | CASSSSSQGAEKLFF | TGTGCCAGCAGCTCTTCTTCGCAGGGGGCAGAAAAACTGTTTTTT
NA | TRBJ2-3 | NA | TRBV20-1 | CSARLADTQYF | TGCAGTGCCCGGCTAGCGGATACGCAGTATTTT
many | TRBJ1-3 | NA | TRBV7-2 | CASSLAGPDSGNTIYF | TGTGCCAGCAGCCTAGCGGGGCCTGACTCTGGAAACACCATATATTTT
NA | TRBJ1-3 | NA | TRBV6-1 | CASSAGIGDTIYF | TGTGCCAGCAGTGCAGGGATTGGGGACACCATATATTTT
NA | TRBJ1-1 | TRBD1 | TRBV28 | CASSFKGQTLMNTEAFF | TGTGCCAGCAGTTTTAAGGGACAGACCCTCATGAACACTGAAGCTTTCTTT
NA | TRBJ2-5 | TRBD2 | TRBV5-1 | CASSLGTSVTQETQYF | TGCGCCAGCAGCTTGGGCACTAGCGTGACACAAGAGACCCAGTACTTC
few | TRBJ2-7 | NA | TRBV6-5 | CASSFTWPYEQYF | TGTGCCAGCAGTTTTACGTGGCCATACGAGCAGTACTTC
few | TRBJ1-6 | NA | TRBV6-2/TRBV6-3 | CASSSFGSASPLHF | TGTGCCAGCAGTTCCTTCGGGTCCGCGTCACCCCTCCACTTT
NA | TRBJ2-3 | TRBD2 | TRBV11-2 | CASSGSGGSTDTQYF | TGTGCCAGCAGCGGGAGCGGGGGAAGCACAGATACGCAGTATTTT
NA | TRBJ2-1 | TRBD1 | TRBV24-1 | CATSDIKGQGKGSSEQFF | TGTGCCACCAGTGATATAAAGGGACAGGGTAAAGGTAGCAGTGAGCAGTTCTTC
NA | TRBJ2-1 | TRBD2 | TRBV11-2 | CASSLGVRGRIYNEQFF | TGTGCCAGCAGCCTGGGGGTACGCGGGAGGATCTACAATGAGCAGTTCTTC
few | TRBJ1-6 | TRBD1 | TRBV20-1 | CSALRQGSYNSPLHF | TGCAGTGCTCTCCGACAGGGCTCCTATAATTCACCCCTCCACTTT
NA | TRBJ2-1 | NA | TRBV7-2 | CASSQDTHNEQFF | TGTGCCAGCAGCCAGGACACCCATAATGAGCAGTTCTTC
NA | TRBJ1-4 | NA | TRBV10-3 | CAISEPTRDTLFF | TGTGCCATCAGTGAGCCGACCCGCGACACCCTGTTTTTT
NA | TRBJ2-7 | NA | TRBV7-9 | CASSRSDEQYF | TGTGCCAGCAGCCGCTCCGACGAGCAGTACTTC
NA | TRBJ1-2 | NA | TRBV5-8 | CASSLNYGASQGYTF | TGTGCCAGCAGCTTAAACTATGGGGCGTCCCAGGGCTACACCTTC
NA | TRBJ2-2 | TRBD2 | TRBV19 | CASSVLAGLNTGELFF | TGTGCCAGTAGTGTCTTAGCGGGACTAAACACCGGGGAGCTGTTTTTT
NA | TRBJ1-5 | NA | TRBV12-3/TRBV12-4 | CASSLPVGQPQHF | TGTGCCAGCAGCCTCCCGGTGGGCCAGCCCCAGCATTTT
NA | TRBJ2-3 | NA | TRBV6-6 | CASSYSSGHYTDTQYF | TGTGCCAGCAGTTACTCTAGCGGTCATTACACAGATACGCAGTATTTT
many | TRBJ2-3 | NA | TRBV5-4 | CASSSSGGEPDTQYF | TGTGCCAGCAGCTCCTCCGGGGGAGAACCAGATACGCAGTATTTT
few | TRBJ2-5 | TRBD1 | TRBV4-1 | CASSQDLGQGGETQYF | TGCGCCAGCAGCCAAGATCTTGGACAGGGTGGGGAGACCCAGTACTTC
NA | TRBJ1-5 | NA | TRBV12-5 | CASGGLSVGNQPQHF | TGTGCTAGTGGGGGACTCAGCGTTGGCAATCAGCCCCAGCATTTT
NA | TRBJ1-1 | TRBD1 | TRBV28 | CASPGQGDTEAFF | TGTGCCAGCCCGGGACAGGGGGACACTGAAGCTTTCTTT
NA | TRBJ2-1 | NA | TRBV7-2 | CASRPPGRSYNEQFF | TGTGCCAGCAGGCCCCCGGGACGGAGCTACAATGAGCAGTTCTTC
NA | TRBJ1-2 | NA | TRBV24-1 | CATRPPGNYGYTF | TGTGCCACCAGGCCCCCAGGGAACTATGGCTACACCTTC
NA | TRBJ2-1 | TRBD1 | TRBV24-1 | CATSDWTGRSYNEQFF | TGTGCCACCAGTGATTGGACAGGGCGCTCCTACAATGAGCAGTTCTTC
NA | TRBJ2-2 | TRBD1 | TRBV7-2 | CASSSLLGQGGTGELFF | TGTGCCAGCAGCTCCCTGCTAGGACAGGGAGGAACCGGGGAGCTGTTTTTT
NA | TRBJ2-1 | TRBD2 | TRBV5-1 | CASSLAAAGASNEQFF | TGCGCCAGCAGCTTGGCCGCAGCGGGAGCCTCCAATGAGCAGTTCTTC
many | TRBJ1-5 | TRBD1 | TRBV20-1 | CSASRATGGGRGQPQHF | TGCAGTGCTAGTCGCGCGACAGGGGGCGGCAGGGGTCAGCCCCAGCATTTT
NA | TRBJ1-5 | TRBD1 | TRBV6-1 | CASKTGAANQPQHF | TGTGCCAGCAAAACAGGGGCAGCGAATCAGCCCCAGCATTTT
NA | TRBJ1-5 | NA | TRBV28 | CASRGAEVLNQPQHF | TGTGCCAGCAGAGGGGCAGAAGTATTAAATCAGCCCCAGCATTTT
NA | TRBJ2-2 | NA | TRBV12-3/TRBV12-4 | CASSFADWELFF | TGTGCCAGCAGTTTCGCCGACTGGGAGCTGTTTTTT
NA | TRBJ1-2 | NA | TRBV7-9 | CASSSLSSNYGYTF | TGTGCCAGCAGCTCACTGAGCTCTAACTATGGCTACACCTTC
NA | TRBJ1-1 | TRBD1 | TRBV12-3/TRBV12-4 | CASSLQPGQGNTEAFF | TGTGCCAGCAGTCTACAACCGGGACAGGGGAACACTGAAGCTTTCTTT
NA | TRBJ1-5 | NA | TRBV7-4 | CASSDPLLNQPQHF | TGTGCCAGCAGCGATCCACTGCTCAATCAGCCCCAGCATTTT
many | TRBJ2-1 | NA | TRBV7-2 | CASSLADGRYNEQFF | TGTGCCAGCAGCTTAGCCGACGGTCGATACAATGAGCAGTTCTTC